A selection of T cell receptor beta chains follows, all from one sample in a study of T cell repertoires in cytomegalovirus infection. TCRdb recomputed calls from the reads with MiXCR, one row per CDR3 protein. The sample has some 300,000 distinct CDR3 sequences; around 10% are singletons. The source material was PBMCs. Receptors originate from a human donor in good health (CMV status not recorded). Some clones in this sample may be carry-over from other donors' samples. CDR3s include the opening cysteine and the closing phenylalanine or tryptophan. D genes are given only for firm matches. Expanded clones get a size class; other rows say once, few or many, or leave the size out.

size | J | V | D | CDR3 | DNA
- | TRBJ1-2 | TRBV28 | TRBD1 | CASSSGGQGGHGYTF | TGTGCCAGCAGTTCAGGAGGGCAGGGGGGACATGGCTACACCTTC
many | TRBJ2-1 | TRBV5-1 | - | CASSQGPGGWDEQFF | TGCGCCAGCAGCCAGGGGCCCGGAGGTTGGGATGAGCAGTTCTTC
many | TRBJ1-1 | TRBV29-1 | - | CSAEGAENTEAFF | TGCAGCGCCGAAGGGGCCGAGAACACTGAAGCTTTCTTT
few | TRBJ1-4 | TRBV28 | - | CASLTSGEKLFF | TGTGCCAGCCTCACTTCGGGGGAAAAACTGTTTTTT
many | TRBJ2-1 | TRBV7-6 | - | CASSLAVSRLLARSSYNEQFF | TGTGCCAGCAGCTTAGCGGTCTCTCGCCTTCTAGCGCGAAGCTCCTACAATGAGCAGTTCTTC
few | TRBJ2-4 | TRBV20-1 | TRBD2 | CSALLAGGTNIQYF | TGCAGTGCCCTACTAGCGGGGGGTACAAACATTCAGTACTTC
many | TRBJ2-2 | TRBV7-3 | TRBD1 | CASSQGANAGELFF | TGTGCCAGCAGCCAGGGGGCGAATGCCGGGGAGCTGTTTTTT
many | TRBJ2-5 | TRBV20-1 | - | CSANWWLGETQYF | TGCAGTGCTAATTGGTGGTTGGGGGAGACCCAGTACTTC
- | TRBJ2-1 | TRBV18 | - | CASSPQAGVYNEQFF | TGTGCCAGCTCACCACAGGCGGGTGTTTACAATGAGCAGTTCTTC
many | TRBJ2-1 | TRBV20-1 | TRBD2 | CSAASGGAYNEQFF | TGCAGTGCTGCTAGCGGGGGGGCCTACAATGAGCAGTTCTTC
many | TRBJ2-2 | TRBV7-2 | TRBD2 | CASSTWTSGGPGELFF | TGTGCCAGCAGCACGTGGACTAGCGGGGGGCCCGGGGAGCTGTTTTTT
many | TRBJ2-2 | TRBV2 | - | CASSAFSGELFF | TGTGCCAGCAGTGCCTTTTCCGGGGAGCTGTTTTTT
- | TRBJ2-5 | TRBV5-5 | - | CASSLGRSFQETQYF | TGTGCCAGCAGCTTGGGCAGGAGTTTCCAAGAGACCCAGTACTTC
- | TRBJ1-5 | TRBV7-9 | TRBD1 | CASSLGLSDREDQPQHF | TGTGCCAGCAGCCTAGGGCTTTCGGACAGGGAGGATCAGCCCCAGCATTTT
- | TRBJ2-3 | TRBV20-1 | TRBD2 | CSARDMGGGTADTQYF | TGCAGTGCTAGAGATATGGGGGGGGGGACGGCAGATACGCAGTATTTT
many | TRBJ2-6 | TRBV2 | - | CASSGGLRTAGANVLTF | TGTGCCAGCAGTGGAGGCCTACGGACAGCTGGGGCCAACGTCCTGACTTTC
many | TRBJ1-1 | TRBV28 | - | CASSLLQGAGDTEAFF | TGTGCCAGCAGTTTACTACAGGGAGCAGGGGACACTGAAGCTTTCTTT